The present T cell receptor (beta chain) was sequenced within a study of graft-versus-host responses after intestinal transplantation (dated by TCRdb to the early 2020s). Regarding the research as a whole: The transplants that recipients received were multivisceral, liver-intestinal, or isolated intestinal. A peak of at least 4% donor T cells among recipient peripheral blood mononuclear cells was the definition used for donor T cell macrochimerism. Alloreactive clones were identified by sequencing pre-transplant mixed lymphocyte reaction products and comparing these products with unstimulated pre-transplant donor and recipient T cells. Rather than going through the commercial service, samples from a few later patients were sequenced in-house on an Illumina MiSeq and processed with MiXCR. Bulk TCR-beta CDR3 sequencing was used to track graft-versus-host and host-versus-graft alloreactive T cell clones in the graft, circulation and bone marrow after intestinal transplantation. All recipients received anti-thymocyte globulin induction followed by maintenance tacrolimus and steroids for roughly 3 years. The cohort enrolled about two dozen intestinal transplant recipients, one of whom was a retransplant, and a few patients without pretransplant specimens were excluded.

Inclusive of the bounding cysteine and phenylalanine, the CDR3 is 13 residues long. This entry keeps only the CDR3 DNA: 39 bases, framed from base 1. What the time point label conveys for this sample: cells obtained before transplantation from donor or recipient. CD3+CD4+ and CD3+CD8+ populations were FACS-sorted from unstimulated pre-transplant donor and recipient cells taken from spleen or lymph nodes. For this clone: What this receptor recognizes is not known. No per-base quality is available; no much larger clone lies one base away.

What the authors observed across the whole study: High GvH to HvG T cell clonal ratios were observed in the allografts of patients with donor T cell macrochimerism. Early after transplant, peak levels of circulating GvH clones were associated with declines in HvG clones. The relatively low number and heterogeneity of intestinal transplant patients limited the conclusions. GvH clones were found in recipient bone marrow, and some of the GvH clones appeared earlier in ileal mucosa or blood, which is consistent with an intestinal mucosal origin.

The protocol used for the library was the immunoSEQ multiplex PCR assay. For most patients, genomic DNA was isolated with the Qiagen DNeasy Blood and Tissue Kit and sent frozen to Adaptive Biotechnologies for TCR sequencing. Adaptive Biotechnologies carried out high-throughput TCR-beta CDR3 sequencing of genomic DNA for most patients. The paper's data handling went like this. TCR sequencing data for some 19 patients were retrieved from Adaptive's ImmunoSEQ software; three other patients were processed with MiXCR and VDJtools. CD4 versus CD8 sorting errors were corrected by removing sequences found in both subsets at a frequency ratio below 5:1. CDR3 nucleotide sequences shared between donor and recipient were removed because their origin could not be assigned. At least 2-fold expansion over unstimulated cells and a minimum CFSE-low frequency of 0.002% (template counts) or 0.001% (read counts) were required for clones to be classified as alloreactive. A clone was considered mappable if detected in the sequenced pre-transplant spleen, lymph node, or MLR CFSE-low populations of the donor or recipient. Cumulative frequency of alloreactive clones was calculated as a percentage of all sequences weighted by copy number. TCRdb took over this immuneACCESS table, retaining in-frame rearrangements with V and J assigned. Such tables are incomplete; in checked studies, under half of the missing clones stem from an unresolved V gene, and the remainder is unexplained. The DNA was the basis for D and trimming; V, J and clone size are from that table. Recorded for this sample are over 70,000 clones; roughly 87% of them occurred a single time. 15% to 20% of the sample goes to the ten largest clones.

This sequence uses TRBV21-1 and TRBJ2-7; TRBD1 is the table's D call and was not checked against the DNA. TRBV21-1 is noted as a pseudogene. The sample was unstimulated CD8+ T cells sorted from spleen or lymph node cells, taken before intestinal transplant. The TCR originated in a human donor who received an intestinal transplant. The CDR3 sequence is CASSPGPYVEQYF. The sequenced DNA is TGTGCCAGCAGCCCTGGCCCGTACGTCGAGCAGTACTTC.